The TCR beta chain under discussion was sequenced for a study of T-cell memory formation after mild COVID-19. Findings and limits, study-wide: A second wave expanding day 15 to 37 was CD4+-biased; contracting clones were balanced. SARS-CoV-2 specificity of second-wave clones peaking day 37 was unconfirmed.

TCR alpha and TCR beta cDNA libraries carrying sample barcodes and UMIs were produced by 5'RACE using constant-segment primers. TCRdb reprocessed the 5' RACE reads via MiXCR and lists one record per CDR3 protein. The sample lists around 200,000 distinct CDR3 sequences, 27% seen once, with about an eighth in the top ten. This CDR3 comprises 16 residues. The J segment lost 4 bases and the V segment lost 2 bases, leaving 8 bases of the junction unmatched. Germline values: CDR1 SEHNR, CDR2 FQNEAQ (reference sequence). This clonotype was seen a few times. Its antigen remains unknown. This chain joins TRBV7-9 and TRBJ1-3; TRBD1 aligns across 7 bases. The clonotype was recovered from an adult woman who had mild COVID-19 (a few samples of this study predate the infection). Cell type and time point are not known. The sequenced sample was PBMCs or a T cell subset sorted from them (not recorded which). CDR3 loop: CASSLSTGLFGNTIYF. As DNA, the CDR3 is TGTGCCAGCAGCTTATCGACAGGGTTGTTCGGAAACACCATATATTTT.